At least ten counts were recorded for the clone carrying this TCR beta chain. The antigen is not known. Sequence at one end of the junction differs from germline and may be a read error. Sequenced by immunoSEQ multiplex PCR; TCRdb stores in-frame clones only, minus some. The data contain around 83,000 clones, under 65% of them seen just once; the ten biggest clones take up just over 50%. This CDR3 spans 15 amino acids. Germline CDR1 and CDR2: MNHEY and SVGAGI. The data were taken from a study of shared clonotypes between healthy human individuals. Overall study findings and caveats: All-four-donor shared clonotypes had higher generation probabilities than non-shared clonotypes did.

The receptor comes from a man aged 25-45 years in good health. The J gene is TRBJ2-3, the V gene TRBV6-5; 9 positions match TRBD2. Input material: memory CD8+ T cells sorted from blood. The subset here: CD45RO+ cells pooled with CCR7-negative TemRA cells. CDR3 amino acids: CASAGPSGRPDTQYF. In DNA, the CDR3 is TGCGCCAGCGCGGGCCCAAGCGGGAGGCCAGATACGCAGTATTTT.